This TCR beta chain was identified during a study of cytomegalovirus exposure and HLA in healthy donors. Per germline, CDR1 SGHNT and CDR2 YYREEE (reference sequence). The CDR3 consists of 20 residues. Trimming cost V 0 bases and J 1 base, with 25 bases left between them. PCR involved 60 Vbeta and 13 Jbeta primers. Repertoires were generated with immunoSEQ multiplex PCR, while TCRdb's copy carries only in-frame clones and drops some. The sample contains around 150,000 clones, 60% to 80% of which appear only once. This TCR was recovered from a woman aged 45-60 years in good health and CMV-seropositive. This chain links TRBV5-4 with TRBJ1-1; D possibly corresponds to TRBD1 (6 bases). Source material: PBMCs. DNA of the CDR3: TGTGCCAGCAGCTTGGTACGTGGGATGACAGGCCGTCTGGAGAACACTGAAGCTTTCTTT. This translates into CASSLVRGMTGRLENTEAFF.